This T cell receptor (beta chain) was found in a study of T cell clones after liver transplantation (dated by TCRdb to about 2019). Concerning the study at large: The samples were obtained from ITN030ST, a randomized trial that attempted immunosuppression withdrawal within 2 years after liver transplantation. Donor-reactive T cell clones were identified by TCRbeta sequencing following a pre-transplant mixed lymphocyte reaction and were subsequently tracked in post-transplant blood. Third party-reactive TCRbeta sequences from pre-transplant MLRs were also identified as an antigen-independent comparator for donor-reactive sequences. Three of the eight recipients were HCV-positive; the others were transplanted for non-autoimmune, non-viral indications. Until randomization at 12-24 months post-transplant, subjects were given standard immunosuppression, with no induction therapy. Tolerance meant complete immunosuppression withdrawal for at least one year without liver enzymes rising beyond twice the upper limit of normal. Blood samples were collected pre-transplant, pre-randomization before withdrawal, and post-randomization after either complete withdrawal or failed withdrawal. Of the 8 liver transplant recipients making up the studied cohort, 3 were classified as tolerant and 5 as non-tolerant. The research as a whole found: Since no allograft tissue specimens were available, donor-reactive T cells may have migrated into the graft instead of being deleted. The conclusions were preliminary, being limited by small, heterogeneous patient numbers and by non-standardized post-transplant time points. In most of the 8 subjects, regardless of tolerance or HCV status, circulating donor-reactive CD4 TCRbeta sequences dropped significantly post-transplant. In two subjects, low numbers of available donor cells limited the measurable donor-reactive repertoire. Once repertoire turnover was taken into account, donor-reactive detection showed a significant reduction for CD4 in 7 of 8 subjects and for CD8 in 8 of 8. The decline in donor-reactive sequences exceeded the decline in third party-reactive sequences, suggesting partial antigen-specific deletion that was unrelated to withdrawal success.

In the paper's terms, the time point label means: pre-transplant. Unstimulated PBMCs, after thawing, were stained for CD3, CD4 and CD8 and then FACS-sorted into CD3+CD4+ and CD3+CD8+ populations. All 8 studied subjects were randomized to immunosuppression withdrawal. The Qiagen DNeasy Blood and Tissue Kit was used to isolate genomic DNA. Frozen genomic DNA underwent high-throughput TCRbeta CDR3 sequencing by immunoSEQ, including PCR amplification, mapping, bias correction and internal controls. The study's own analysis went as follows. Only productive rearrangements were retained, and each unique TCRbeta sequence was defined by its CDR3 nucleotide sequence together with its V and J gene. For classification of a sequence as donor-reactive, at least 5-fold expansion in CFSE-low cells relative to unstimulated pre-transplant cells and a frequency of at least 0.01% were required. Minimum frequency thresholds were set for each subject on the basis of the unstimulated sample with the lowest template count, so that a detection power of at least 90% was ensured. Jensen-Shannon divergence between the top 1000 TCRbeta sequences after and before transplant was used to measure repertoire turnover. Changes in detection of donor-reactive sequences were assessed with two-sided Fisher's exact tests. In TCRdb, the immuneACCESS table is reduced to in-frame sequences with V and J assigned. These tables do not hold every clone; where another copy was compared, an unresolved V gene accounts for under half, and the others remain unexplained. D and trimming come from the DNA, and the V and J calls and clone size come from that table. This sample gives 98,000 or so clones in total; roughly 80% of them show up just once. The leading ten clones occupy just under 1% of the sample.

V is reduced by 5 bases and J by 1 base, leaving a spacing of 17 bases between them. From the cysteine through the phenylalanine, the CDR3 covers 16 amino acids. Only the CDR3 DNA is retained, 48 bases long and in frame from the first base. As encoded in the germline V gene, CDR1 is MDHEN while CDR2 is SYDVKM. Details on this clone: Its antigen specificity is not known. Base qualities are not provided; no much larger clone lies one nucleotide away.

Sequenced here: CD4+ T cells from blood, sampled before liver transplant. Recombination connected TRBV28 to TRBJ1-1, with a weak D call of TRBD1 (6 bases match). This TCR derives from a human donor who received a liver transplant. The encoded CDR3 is CASSPPTGRRNTEAFF. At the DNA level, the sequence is TGTGCCAGCAGTCCCCCGACAGGAAGAAGGAACACTGAAGCTTTCTTT.